This entry lists 26 T cell receptor beta chains sequenced from one sample in a study of T cell clonotyping in hematopoietic cell transplantation. Sample time point: recipient sample about 28 days before transplant, after cytoreduction. Sequenced by immunoSEQ multiplex PCR; TCRdb stores in-frame clones only, minus some. Of tens of thousands of clones in the sample, 80% to 90% were seen once. The sequencing used peripheral blood mononuclear cells, collected before stem cell transplant. The receptors were sampled from a woman between 55 and 75 years old with acute myeloid leukemia. Some clones in this sample may be carry-over from other donors' samples.

A few counts support this clone. The chain employs TRBV6-5 and TRBJ2-7, with D hard to call. Germline values: CDR1 MNHEY, CDR2 SVGAGI. V dropped 6 bases and J dropped 4 bases, with 7 bases sitting between them. The CDR3 extends over 11 amino acids. CDR3 coding DNA: TGTGCCAGCAGATCCGATTACGAGCAGTACTTC. It encodes CASRSDYEQYF.

The chain carries TRBV4-1 and TRBJ1-4; a possible D gene is TRBD1 (5 bases). Germline lookup yields CDR1 MGHRA and CDR2 YSYEKL. The CDR3 runs to 15 residues. Trimming removed 4 bases from V and 8 bases from J, with 17 bases in between. The CDR3 nucleotides read TGCGCCAGCAGCCCCCGGGGCAGGCGGGGGGAAAAACTGTTTTTT. Its translation: CASSPRGRRGEKLFF.

The V gene is TRBV6-6, the J gene TRBJ2-2; 12 bases fit TRBD2. CDR1 is MNHNY, CDR2 SVGAGI, per germline (reference sequence). The CDR3 consists of 16 residues. Trimming at V came to 6 bases and at J to 4 bases, leaving 6 bases not matched to a gene. CDR3: CASSPSGGAVTGELFF. The CDR3 DNA is TGTGCCAGCAGCCCTAGCGGGGGGGCCGTCACCGGGGAGCTGTTTTTT.

The sample holds one count of this clone. The chain combines TRBV11-2 with TRBJ2-5; D is perhaps TRBD2 (5 bases). This CDR3 is 15 amino acids long. CDR1 and CDR2 (germline): SGHAT, FQNNGV. The V gene lost 6 bases and the J gene lost 2 bases, with 16 bases spanning the gap. Written as DNA, the CDR3 is TGTGCCAGCAGTCCCATTCGTAGAGGGCAAGAGACCCAGTACTTC. It codes for CASSPIRRGQETQYF.

This chain connects TRBV5-1 to TRBJ2-3; a weak D match, TRBD1 (5 bases). CDR3 size: 15 residues. Trimming cost V 3 bases and J 6 bases, with 17 bases left between them. The germline V gene encodes CDR1 SGHRS and CDR2 YFSETQ. CDR3 region: CASSSLVGAVDTQYF. In DNA form, the CDR3 reads TGCGCCAGCAGCTCACTTGTAGGGGCGGTGGATACGCAGTATTTT.

The rearrangement uses TRBV28 and TRBJ1-5, with TRBD1 identical over 8 bases. The germline V gene has CDR1 MDHEN and CDR2 SYDVKM. This CDR3 region has 15 residues. The ends lost 9 bases at V and 1 base at J; junction bases unmatched: 8. This CDR3 reads CASRGQGASNQPQHF. CDR3 nucleotide sequence: TGTGCCAGTCGAGGGCAGGGGGCGAGCAATCAGCCCCAGCATTTT.

The J gene is TRBJ2-1, the V gene TRBV6-1, with D tentatively TRBD1 or TRBD2 (5 bases each). The CDR3 loop spans 14 amino acids. V shed 2 bases and J shed 5 bases, with 10 bases lying between them. CDR1 and CDR2 (germline): MNHNS, SASEGT. For the CDR3, the DNA is TGTGCCAGCAGTGAAACTCTGGGGGACAATGAGCAGTTCTTC. Amino acids: CASSETLGDNEQFF.

J is TRBJ1-2 and V is TRBV27; weak D call: TRBD1 (6 bases). The CDR3 totals 14 residues. The germline gives CDR1 MNHEY, CDR2 SMNVEV (reference sequence). The V and J ends lost 6 bases and 4 bases respectively, with 15 bases between them. In DNA form, the CDR3 reads TGTGCCAGCAGCAGCAACAGGGCGGGCTATGGCTACACCTTC. Translation: CASSSNRAGYGYTF.

The rearrangement uses TRBV4-3 and TRBJ2-7; 13 bases are a match to TRBD2. CDR1 and CDR2 (germline): LGHNA, YSLEER. This CDR3 is built from 16 residues. V was pared by 3 bases and J by 4 bases, with 6 bases of the junction left unmatched. The CDR3 here is CASSHLGLAGEYEQYF. CDR3 bases: TGCGCCAGCAGCCATCTAGGACTAGCGGGAGAGTACGAGCAGTACTTC.

The V gene is TRBV5-6, the J gene TRBJ2-7, with TRBD2 as a possible D gene (6 bases). V lost 0 bases, J lost 5 bases, and 12 bases lay in between. This CDR3 is built from 14 residues. Germline-derived CDR1 and CDR2 are SGHDT and YYEEEE. The CDR3 reads CASSLGYSGHEQYF. DNA of the CDR3: TGTGCCAGCAGCTTGGGATATAGCGGACACGAGCAGTACTTC.

This chain joins TRBV6-1 and TRBJ1-1, with D perhaps matching TRBD1 (5 bases). The CDR3 loop spans 12 amino acids. Trimming stripped 8 bases from V and 4 bases from J, with 11 bases between. Germline V gene lookup returns CDR1 MNHNS and CDR2 SASEGT. The CDR3 DNA is TGTGCCAGCCATGCAGGGAGCACTGAAGCTTTCTTT. Protein product: CASHAGSTEAFF.

The V call is TRBV11-1, the J call TRBJ1-1, with a possible D match to TRBD1 (6 bases). Trimming shortened V by 2 bases and J by 4 bases, and 23 bases separated the two germline ends. Germline values: CDR1 SGHAT, CDR2 FQDESV (reference sequence). The CDR3 spans 18 residues. CDR3 protein: CASSLWGAPQGGSTEAFF. The CDR3 DNA reads as TGTGCCAGCAGCTTATGGGGGGCCCCACAGGGAGGAAGCACTGAAGCTTTCTTT.

The chain employs TRBV29-1 and TRBJ2-7, with 7 bases matching TRBD1. This CDR3 region has 13 residues. Germline V gene lookup returns CDR1 SQVTM and CDR2 ANQGSEA. Trimming took 6 bases from V and 2 from J; bases not matched to a gene: 7. For the CDR3, the DNA is TGCAGCGTGGGTTCGACAGGGACCTACGAGCAGTACTTC. This codes for CSVGSTGTYEQYF.

Here the CDR3 DNA reads TGTGCCACCAGCAGAGATCAGGGACGCGGCGTCAACGTCCTGACTTTC. Translating it yields CATSRDQGRGVNVLTF. The chain is built from TRBV15 and TRBJ2-6; the D call may be TRBD1 or TRBD2 (5 bases each). Germline V gives CDR1 LNHNV, CDR2 YYDKDF (reference sequence). V was clipped by 0 bases and J by 9 bases, with 15 bases between them. This CDR3 spans 16 amino acids.

The chain combines TRBV10-3 with TRBJ1-2; possible D gene TRBD1, 6 bases. Germline CDR1 ENHRY, CDR2 SYGVKD. Trimming stripped 2 bases from V and 7 bases from J, with 8 bases between. The CDR3 sequence is 12 residues long. In nucleotides, the CDR3 is TGTGCCATCAGTGAGCTGGGGGCTGGCTACACCTTC. Encoded protein: CAISELGAGYTF.

The chain has TRBV10-3 and TRBJ2-3, with TRBD2 identical over 7 bases. Germline V gives CDR1 ENHRY, CDR2 SYGVKD. Trimming cost V 4 bases and J 6 bases; bases outside gene matches: 4. The CDR3 is 13 residues long. For the CDR3, the DNA is TGTGCCATCAGTGTCGGGGAGGGGGATACGCAGTATTTT. It yields the protein CAISVGEGDTQYF.

The genes are TRBV19 and TRBJ1-5; D not resolved. The CDR3 contains 14 residues. The germline V gene encodes CDR1 LNHDA and CDR2 SQIVND (reference sequence). V lost 7 bases and J lost 2, with 12 bases in between. Here the CDR3 DNA reads TGTGCCAGTAACCCATGGGTGGGCAATCAGCCCCAGCATTTT. Protein product: CASNPWVGNQPQHF.

The rearrangement joins TRBV29-1 to TRBJ2-3; the match to TRBD1 covers 9 bases. The CDR3 is 14 residues long. Germline CDR1 SQVTM, CDR2 ANQGSEA. V gave up 7 bases and J gave up 6 bases; unmatched junction bases: 11. The CDR3 region has the DNA TGCAGCGAGCGACAGGGGGGACCTTGGGATACGCAGTATTTT. It encodes CSERQGGPWDTQYF.

In its sample, this clone was seen once. This sequence joins TRBV11-2 and TRBJ2-1; 9 bases match TRBD2. The junction had 9 bases not matched to a gene; V was cut back by 5 bases and J by 7 bases. Germline V gives CDR1 SGHAT, CDR2 FQNNGV. This CDR3 has 15 amino acids. CDR3 amino acids: CASSVPGLARNEQFF. The CDR3 DNA follows: TGTGCCAGCAGCGTGCCGGGACTAGCTAGGAATGAGCAGTTCTTC. Variable domain in full (rest from reference TRBV11-2 and TRBJ2-1): EAGVAQSPRYKIIEKRQSVAFWCNPISGHATLYWYQQILGQGPKLLIQFQNNGVVDDSQLPKDRFSAERLKGVDSTLKIQPAKLEDSAVYLCASSVPGLARNEQFFGPGTRLTVL.

The rearrangement uses TRBV6-4 and TRBJ2-1, with 8 bases fitting TRBD1. The germline V gene encodes CDR1 MRHNA and CDR2 SNTAGT. J lost 3 bases, V lost 0 bases, and 4 bases had no gene match. This CDR3 has 16 amino acids. CDR3 region: CASSDSAGGDYNEQFF. The DNA of the CDR3 is TGTGCCAGCAGTGACTCGGCAGGGGGCGACTACAATGAGCAGTTCTTC.

The CDR3 protein is CASSLTGDPGYTF. CDR3 nucleotide sequence: TGTGCCAGCAGCTTGACAGGGGATCCTGGCTACACCTTC. The chain carries TRBV7-3 and TRBJ1-2, with TRBD1 matching 8 bases. This CDR3 contains 13 residues. V was pared by 3 bases and J by 7 bases, with 4 bases of the junction left unmatched. CDR1 is SGHTA and CDR2 is FQGTGA in the germline V gene.

The V gene is TRBV15, the J gene TRBJ2-7; D uncertain. The V end lost 8 bases, the J end lost 0 bases, and 11 bases lay between the germline ends. This CDR3 has 13 residues. Germline V gene sequence: CDR1 LNHNV, CDR2 YYDKDF (reference sequence). CDR3 nucleotide sequence: TGTGCCACCCGCCGGACGGACTCCTACGAGCAGTACTTC. Its translation is CATRRTDSYEQYF.

This chain links TRBV9 with TRBJ2-7, with D maybe TRBD2 (6 bases). The germline CDR1 and CDR2 sequences are SGDLS and YYNGEE. The CDR3 spans 13 residues. Trimming shortened V by 0 bases and J by 6 bases, and 10 bases separated the two germline ends. In DNA, the CDR3 is TGTGCCAGCAGCGTAGGGGGAGGAGGCGAGCAGTACTTC. This encodes CASSVGGGGEQYF.

V usage is TRBV6-6 and J usage is TRBJ2-5; TRBD1 agrees at 12 bases. The CDR3 is 15 residues long. V gave up 5 bases and J gave up 1 base; unmatched junction bases: 2. The germline gives CDR1 MNHNY, CDR2 SVGAGI (reference sequence). CDR3 amino acids: CASSTGQGAQETQYF. The CDR3 coding sequence is TGTGCCAGCAGTACGGGACAGGGGGCCCAAGAGACCCAGTACTTC.

This rearrangement joins TRBV6-6 to TRBJ1-1; D unclear. CDR1 MNHNY and CDR2 SVGAGI come from the germline V gene (reference sequence). This CDR3 contains 14 residues. The V and J ends lost 2 bases and 0 bases respectively, with 7 bases between them. The DNA for the CDR3 is TGTGCCAGCAGTTACGAGGGCATGAACACTGAAGCTTTCTTT. It translates to CASSYEGMNTEAFF.

The CDR3, as DNA: TGTGCCAGCAGAAATAGCGGGGGGGCCACCGGGGAGCTGTTTTTT. It specifies CASRNSGGATGELFF. V usage is TRBV27 and J usage is TRBJ2-2; 11 nucleotides line up with TRBD2. J was trimmed by 4 bases and V by 6 bases; bases with no gene match: 4. The CDR3 has 15 amino acids. Germline V gives CDR1 MNHEY, CDR2 SMNVEV (reference sequence).